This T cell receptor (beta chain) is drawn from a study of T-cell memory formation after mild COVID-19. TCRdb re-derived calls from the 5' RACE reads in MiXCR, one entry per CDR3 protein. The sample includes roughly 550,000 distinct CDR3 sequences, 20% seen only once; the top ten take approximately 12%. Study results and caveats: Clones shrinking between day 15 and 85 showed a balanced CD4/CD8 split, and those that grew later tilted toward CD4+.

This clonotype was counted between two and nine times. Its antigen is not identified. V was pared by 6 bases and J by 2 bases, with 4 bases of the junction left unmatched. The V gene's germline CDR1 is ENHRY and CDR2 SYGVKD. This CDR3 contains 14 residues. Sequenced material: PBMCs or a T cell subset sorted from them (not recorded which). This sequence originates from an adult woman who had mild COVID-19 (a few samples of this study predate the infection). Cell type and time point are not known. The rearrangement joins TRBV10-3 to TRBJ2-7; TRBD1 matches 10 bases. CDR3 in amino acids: CAIRGTGATYEQYF. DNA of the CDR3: TGTGCCATCAGGGGGACAGGGGCAACCTACGAGCAGTACTTC.